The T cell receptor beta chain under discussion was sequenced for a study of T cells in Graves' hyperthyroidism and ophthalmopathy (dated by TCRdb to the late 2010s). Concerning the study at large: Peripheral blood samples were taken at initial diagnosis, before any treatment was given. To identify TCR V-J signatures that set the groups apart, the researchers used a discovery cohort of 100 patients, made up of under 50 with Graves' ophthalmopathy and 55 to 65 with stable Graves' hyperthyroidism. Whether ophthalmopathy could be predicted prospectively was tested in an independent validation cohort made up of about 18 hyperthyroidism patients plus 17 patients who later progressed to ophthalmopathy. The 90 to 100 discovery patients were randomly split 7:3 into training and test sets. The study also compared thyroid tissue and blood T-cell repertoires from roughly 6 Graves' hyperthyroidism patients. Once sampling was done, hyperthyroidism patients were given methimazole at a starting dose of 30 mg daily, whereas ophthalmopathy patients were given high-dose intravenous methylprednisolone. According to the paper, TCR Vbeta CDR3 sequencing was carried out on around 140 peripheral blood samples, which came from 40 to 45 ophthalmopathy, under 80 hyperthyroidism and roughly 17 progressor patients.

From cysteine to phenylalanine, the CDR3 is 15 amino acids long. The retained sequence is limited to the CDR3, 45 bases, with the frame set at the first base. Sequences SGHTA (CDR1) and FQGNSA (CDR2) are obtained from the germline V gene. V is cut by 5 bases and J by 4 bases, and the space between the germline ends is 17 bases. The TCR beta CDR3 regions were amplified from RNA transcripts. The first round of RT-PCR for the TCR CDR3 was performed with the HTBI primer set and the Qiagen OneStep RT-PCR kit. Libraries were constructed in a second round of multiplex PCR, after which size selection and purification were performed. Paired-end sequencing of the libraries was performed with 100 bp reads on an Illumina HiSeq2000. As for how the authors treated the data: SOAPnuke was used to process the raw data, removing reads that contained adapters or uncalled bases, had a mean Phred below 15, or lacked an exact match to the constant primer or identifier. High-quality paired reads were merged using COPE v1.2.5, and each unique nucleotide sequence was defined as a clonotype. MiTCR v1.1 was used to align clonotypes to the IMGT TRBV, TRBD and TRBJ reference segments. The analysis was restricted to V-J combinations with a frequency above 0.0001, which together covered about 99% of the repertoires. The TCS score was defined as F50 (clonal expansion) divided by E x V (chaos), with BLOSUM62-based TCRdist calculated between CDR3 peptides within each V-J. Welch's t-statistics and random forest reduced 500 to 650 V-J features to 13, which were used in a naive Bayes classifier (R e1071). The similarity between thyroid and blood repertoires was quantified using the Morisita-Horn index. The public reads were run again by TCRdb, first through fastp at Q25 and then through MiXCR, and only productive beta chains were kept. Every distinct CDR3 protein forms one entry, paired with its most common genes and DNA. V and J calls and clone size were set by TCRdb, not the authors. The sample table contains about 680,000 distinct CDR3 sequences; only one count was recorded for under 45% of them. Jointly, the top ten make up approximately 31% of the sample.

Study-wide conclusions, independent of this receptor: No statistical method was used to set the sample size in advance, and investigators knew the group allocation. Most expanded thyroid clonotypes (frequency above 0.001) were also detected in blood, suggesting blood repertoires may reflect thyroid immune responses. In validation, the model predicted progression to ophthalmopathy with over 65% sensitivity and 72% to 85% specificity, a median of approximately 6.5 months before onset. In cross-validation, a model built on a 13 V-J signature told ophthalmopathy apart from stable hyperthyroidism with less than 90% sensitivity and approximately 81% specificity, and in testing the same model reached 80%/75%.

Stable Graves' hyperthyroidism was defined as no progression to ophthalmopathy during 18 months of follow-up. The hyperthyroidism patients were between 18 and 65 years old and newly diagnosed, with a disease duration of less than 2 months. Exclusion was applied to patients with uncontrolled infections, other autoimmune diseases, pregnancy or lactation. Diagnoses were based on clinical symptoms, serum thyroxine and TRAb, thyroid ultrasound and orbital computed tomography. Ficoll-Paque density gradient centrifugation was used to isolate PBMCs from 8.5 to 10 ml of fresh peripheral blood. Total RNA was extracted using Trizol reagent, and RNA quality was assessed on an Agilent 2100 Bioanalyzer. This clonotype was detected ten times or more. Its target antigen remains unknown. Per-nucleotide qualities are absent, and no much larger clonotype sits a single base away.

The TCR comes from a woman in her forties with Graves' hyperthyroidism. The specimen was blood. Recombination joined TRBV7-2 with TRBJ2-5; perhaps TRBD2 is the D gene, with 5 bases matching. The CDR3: CASSKQPGGGETQYF. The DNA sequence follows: TGTGCCAGCAGCAAGCAGCCCGGAGGAGGAGAGACCCAGTACTTC. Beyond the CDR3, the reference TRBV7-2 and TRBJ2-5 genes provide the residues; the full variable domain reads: GAGVSQSPSNKVTEKGKDVELRCDPISGHTALYWYRQSLGQGLEFLIYFQGNSAPDKSGLPSDRFSAERTGGSVSTLTIQRTQQEDSAVYLCASSKQPGGGETQYFGPGTRLLVL.